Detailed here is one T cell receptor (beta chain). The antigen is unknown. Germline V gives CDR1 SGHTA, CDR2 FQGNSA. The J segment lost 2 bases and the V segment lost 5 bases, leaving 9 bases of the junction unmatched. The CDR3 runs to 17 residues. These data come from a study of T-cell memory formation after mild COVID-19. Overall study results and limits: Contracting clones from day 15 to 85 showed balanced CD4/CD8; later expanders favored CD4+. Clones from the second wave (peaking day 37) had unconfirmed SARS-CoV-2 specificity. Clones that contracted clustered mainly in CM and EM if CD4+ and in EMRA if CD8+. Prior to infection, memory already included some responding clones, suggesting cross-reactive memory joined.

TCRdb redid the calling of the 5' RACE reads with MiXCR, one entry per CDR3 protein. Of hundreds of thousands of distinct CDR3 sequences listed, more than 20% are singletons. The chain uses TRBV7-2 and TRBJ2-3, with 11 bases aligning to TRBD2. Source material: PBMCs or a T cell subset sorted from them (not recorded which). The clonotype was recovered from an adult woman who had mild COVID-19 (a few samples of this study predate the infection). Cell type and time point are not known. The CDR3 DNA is TGTGCCAGCAGCCGCGCAACGACTAGCGGGGACACAGATACGCAGTATTTT. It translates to CASSRATTSGDTDTQYF.